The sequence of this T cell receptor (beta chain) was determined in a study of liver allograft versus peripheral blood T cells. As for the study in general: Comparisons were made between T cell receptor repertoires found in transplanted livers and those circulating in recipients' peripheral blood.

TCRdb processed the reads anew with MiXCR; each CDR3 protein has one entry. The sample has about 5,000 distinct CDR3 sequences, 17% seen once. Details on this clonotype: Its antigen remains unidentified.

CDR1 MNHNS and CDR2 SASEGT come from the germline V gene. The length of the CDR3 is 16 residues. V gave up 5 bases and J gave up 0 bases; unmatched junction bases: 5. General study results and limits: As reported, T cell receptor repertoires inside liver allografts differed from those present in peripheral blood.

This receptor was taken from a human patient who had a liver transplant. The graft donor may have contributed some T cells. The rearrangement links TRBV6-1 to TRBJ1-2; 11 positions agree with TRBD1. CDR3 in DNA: TGTGCCAGCAGTCCCGGGACAGGGGGGGCTAACTATGGCTACACCTTC. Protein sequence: CASSPGTGGANYGYTF.